One sample yielded the 22 T cell receptor beta chains listed below, sequenced in a study of shared clonotypes between healthy human individuals. Profiling relied on immunoSEQ multiplex PCR, and the TCRdb table lists in-frame clones only, not all of them. The sample includes about 2.3 million clones, approximately 90% of them seen just once. The sample comprised naive CD4+ T cells from PBMCs. Subset of the sample: CD45RA+ positively selected. These receptors originate from a man younger than 30 in good health. Some clones in this sample may be carry-over from other donors' samples.

The chain recombines TRBV7-6 with TRBJ1-5; no definite D call. The CDR3 runs 13 residues. Germline lookup yields CDR1 SGHVS and CDR2 FNYEAQ. Trimming removed 5 bases from V and 2 bases from J, with 7 bases in between. The CDR3 nucleotides read TGTGCCAGCAGCGTATTTCGCAATCAGCCCCAGCATTTT. Protein product: CASSVFRNQPQHF.

The genes are TRBV5-1 and TRBJ2-7, with TRBD2 matching over 15 bases. Losses at the gene ends were 4 bases for V and 6 bases for J; bases not matched to a gene: 8. The CDR3 runs 16 residues. Germline V gives CDR1 SGHRS, CDR2 YFSETQ. CDR3 sequence reads: CASSPMTGLAGGEQYF. The CDR3 DNA is TGCGCCAGCAGCCCCATGACGGGACTAGCGGGAGGCGAGCAGTACTTC.

For this clone: Other DNA sequences within the sample encode an identical CDR3. The gene calls are TRBV7-3 and TRBJ2-5; 7 bases align to TRBD2. CDR1 is SGHTA, CDR2 FQGTGA, per germline. Trimming at V came to 3 bases and at J to 4 bases, leaving 5 bases not matched to a gene. The CDR3 length is 14 residues. The CDR3 loop reads CASSLAGVGETQYF. As DNA, the CDR3 is TGTGCCAGCAGCTTGGCGGGAGTAGGAGAGACCCAGTACTTC.

The chain links TRBV19 to TRBJ2-3, with TRBD2 matching 7 bases. This CDR3 spans 14 amino acids. Germline V CDR1 and CDR2: LNHDA, SQIVND (reference sequence). V trimming: 6 bases; J trimming: 5 bases; junction bases outside the gene matches: 8. CDR3 coding DNA: TGTGCCAGTAGAGCCCTGACTAGCTTAGATACGCAGTATTTT. Protein product: CASRALTSLDTQYF.

Concerning this clone: This specimen includes other DNA sequences encoding the same CDR3. This chain joins TRBV18 and TRBJ1-1; 8 bases line up with TRBD1. Germline V gene data show CDR1 as KGHSH and CDR2 as LQKENI. The CDR3 contains 15 residues. Trimming took 3 bases from V and 1 from J; bases not matched to a gene: 4. The CDR3 DNA reads as TGTGCCAGCTCACCGAGGACAGGGAGGAACACTGAAGCTTTCTTT. It codes for CASSPRTGRNTEAFF.

The chain recombines TRBV30 with TRBJ1-1, with 8 bases matching TRBD1. Germline lookup yields CDR1 GTSNPN and CDR2 SVGIG (reference sequence). V trimming: 4 bases; J trimming: 3 bases; junction bases outside the gene matches: 1. The CDR3 has 12 amino acids. The CDR3 DNA sequence: TGTGCCTGGAACAGGGGGTACACTGAAGCTTTCTTT. Protein product: CAWNRGYTEAFF.

V is TRBV7-2 and J is TRBJ1-5; D remains unclear. The germline V gene encodes CDR1 SGHTA and CDR2 FQGNSA. This CDR3 contains 15 residues. Deletions cut 0 bases from V and 2 bases from J, with 8 bases between. The CDR3 sequence is CASSLASTGNQPQHF. Here the CDR3 DNA reads TGTGCCAGCAGCTTAGCCTCGACCGGCAATCAGCCCCAGCATTTT.

The gene calls are TRBV6-5 and TRBJ1-1; D is unresolved. Trimming cost V 6 bases and J 1 base, with 15 bases left between them. This CDR3 spans 15 amino acids. Germline assignment: CDR1 MNHEY and CDR2 SVGAGI. The CDR3 region has the DNA TGTGCCAGCAGCCGTTCCTTTCGGTGGAACACTGAAGCTTTCTTT. This gives the protein CASSRSFRWNTEAFF.

The chain carries TRBV5-6 and TRBJ2-3; TRBD1 matches at 10 bases. V lost 2 bases to trimming and J lost 5 bases; unmatched junction nucleotides: 5. CDR3 length: 15 amino acids. CDR1 is SGHDT, CDR2 YYEEEE, per germline. The CDR3 DNA sequence: TGTGCCAGCAGCTTAATAGGACAGGGGGGAGATACGCAGTATTTT. Protein product: CASSLIGQGGDTQYF.

The chain recombines TRBV10-2 with TRBJ1-5, with 7 bases that match TRBD1. CDR3 length: 15 amino acids. Trimming cost V 4 bases and J 2 bases; bases outside gene matches: 5. From germline, CDR1 is WSHSY and CDR2 SAAADI. Here the CDR3 DNA reads TGCGCCAGCAGTGGGCAGGGGGTCGGCAATCAGCCCCAGCATTTT. Translation: CASSGQGVGNQPQHF.

V gene TRBV9 combines with J gene TRBJ1-1; no definite D call. The CDR3 runs 13 residues. Germline assignment: CDR1 SGDLS and CDR2 YYNGEE. V lost 5 bases and J lost 0, with 8 bases in between. CDR3 nucleotides: TGTGCCAGCAGTATAACCTTGAACACTGAAGCTTTCTTT. Its protein product is CASSITLNTEAFF.

V and J are TRBV5-6 and TRBJ2-7; D ambiguous. The CDR3 has 10 residues. Trimming cost V 4 bases and J 7 bases, with 6 bases left between them. Germline CDR1 SGHDT, CDR2 YYEEEE. The CDR3, as DNA: TGTGCCAGCAGCGGCGAGGAGCAGTACTTC. This encodes CASSGEEQYF.

This chain connects TRBV6-4 to TRBJ2-1; 7 bases fit TRBD1. Per germline, CDR1 MRHNA and CDR2 SNTAGT. The CDR3 sequence is 14 residues long. Trimming cost V 5 bases and J 6 bases; bases outside gene matches: 7. The CDR3 sequence: CASSSETGINEQFF. The DNA of the CDR3 is TGTGCCAGCAGTTCGGAGACAGGGATCAATGAGCAGTTCTTC.

This rearrangement joins TRBV28 to TRBJ1-4; no definite D call. The germline gives CDR1 MDHEN, CDR2 SYDVKM. This CDR3 spans 14 amino acids. V gave up 10 bases and J gave up 1 base, with 13 bases separating them. This chain's CDR3 is CATTLGETNEKLFF. The DNA for the CDR3 is TGTGCCACCACCCTGGGAGAAACTAATGAAAAACTGTTTTTT. The full variable domain, completed using reference TRBV28 and TRBJ1-4, is DVKVTQSSRYLVKRTGEKVFLECVQDMDHENMFWYRQDPGLGLRLIYFSYDVKMKEKGDIPEGYSVSREKKERFSLILESASTNQTSMYLCATTLGETNEKLFFGSGTQLSVL.

V gene TRBV11-2 combines with J gene TRBJ1-4, with D unclear. CDR3 length: 14 residues. Looked up from germline, CDR1 is SGHAT and CDR2 is FQNNGV. The germline V and J ends were trimmed by 5 bases and 7 bases, with 14 bases remaining between them. This CDR3 reads CASSPRWGGEKLFF. The CDR3 nucleotides are TGTGCCAGCAGCCCCCGGTGGGGTGGTGAAAAACTGTTTTTT. The full variable domain, with the rest looked up from reference TRBV11-2 and TRBJ1-4, is EAGVAQSPRYKIIEKRQSVAFWCNPISGHATLYWYQQILGQGPKLLIQFQNNGVVDDSQLPKDRFSAERLKGVDSTLKIQPAKLEDSAVYLCASSPRWGGEKLFFGSGTQLSVL.

This clone appeared a few times. Other nucleotide sequences from this sample produce the same CDR3. The J gene is TRBJ1-5, the V gene TRBV5-4; D is uncertain. From germline, CDR1 is SGHNT and CDR2 YYREEE (reference sequence). Trimming stripped 0 bases from V and 6 bases from J, with 4 bases between. The CDR3 runs to 12 residues. The CDR3 DNA reads as TGTGCCAGCAGCTTGGACGGTCAGCCCCAGCATTTT. It specifies CASSLDGQPQHF.

The chain combines TRBV4-3 with TRBJ1-3, with 8 bases matching TRBD1. This CDR3 is built from 17 residues. Losses at the gene ends were 3 bases for V and 0 bases for J; bases not matched to a gene: 7. CDR1 and CDR2 from the germline V gene are LGHNA and YSLEER. The CDR3 sequence is CASSQGRQGNSGNTIYF. The CDR3 DNA reads TGCGCCAGCAGCCAGGGAAGACAGGGGAACTCTGGAAACACCATATATTTT.

This clone was observed once. Other nucleotide sequences from this sample produce the same CDR3. J is TRBJ1-1 and V is TRBV5-1; D gene uncertain. Between the trimmed V and J ends, which lost 4 bases and 2 bases, there was a span of 12 bases. The CDR3 sequence is 14 residues long. Germline V gives CDR1 SGHRS, CDR2 YFSETQ. This CDR3 reads CASSPDGSNTEAFF. DNA for the CDR3: TGCGCCAGCAGCCCCGACGGCTCTAACACTGAAGCTTTCTTT.

The J gene is TRBJ2-2, the V gene TRBV28; D unresolved. This CDR3 is built from 12 residues. V was trimmed by 5 bases and J by 6 bases, leaving 7 bases between them. Germline V gene sequence: CDR1 MDHEN, CDR2 SYDVKM. The CDR3 DNA follows: TGTGCCAGCAGTGAAAGGCCCGGGGAGCTGTTTTTT. It encodes CASSERPGELFF.

J is TRBJ2-7 and V is TRBV6-6, with unresolved D. CDR1 and CDR2 from the germline V gene are MNHNY and SVGAGI (reference sequence). The CDR3 loop spans 16 amino acids. The V gene lost 6 bases and the J gene lost 0 bases, with 18 bases spanning the gap. The CDR3 nucleotides are TGTGCCAGCAGCCGATGGACCACGTCGAGCTCCTACGAGCAGTACTTC. Protein: CASSRWTTSSSYEQYF.

This clone was recorded once. The chain carries TRBV5-1 and TRBJ2-3, with 7 bases lining up with TRBD2. V was clipped by 3 bases and J by 1 base; unmatched bases: 5. The length of the CDR3 is 15 residues. The germline gives CDR1 SGHRS, CDR2 YFSETQ. CDR3: CASSWTSTGTDTQYF. The DNA of the CDR3 is TGCGCCAGCAGCTGGACTAGTACCGGCACAGATACGCAGTATTTT.

This chain links TRBV11-2 with TRBJ2-7; the match to TRBD1 covers 9 bases. Trimming at V came to 5 bases and at J to 3 bases, leaving 8 bases not matched to a gene. CDR1 is SGHAT and CDR2 is FQNNGV in the germline V gene. The CDR3 is made up of 15 amino acids. This CDR3 reads CASSQAGTGLYEQYF. CDR3 sequence (DNA): TGTGCCAGCAGCCAAGCCGGGACAGGGCTCTACGAGCAGTACTTC.